This TCR beta chain comes out of a study of blood T cell repertoires in COVID-19. Study context: There were acute and convalescent COVID-19 samples, and they came from the United States, Italy and Spain.

In the study's own analysis: Reference gene primer amplification yielded estimated nucleated cell counts. This table comes from immunoSEQ multiplex PCR, and its TCRdb copy is limited to in-frame clones, with some not included. That table is the source of V, J and clone size, and D and trimming were worked out from the DNA. This sample has 250,000 or so clones, with about four fifths found just once. CDR3 size: 15 residues. Germline lookup yields CDR1 LGHDT and CDR2 YNNKEL (reference sequence). V was shortened by 6 bases and J by 0 bases, with 14 bases between the two germline ends. The specimen sequenced was peripheral blood. The sequence was collected from a woman between 18 and 30 years old with acute or convalescent COVID-19. This chain joins TRBV3-1 (or the pseudogene TRBV3-2) and TRBJ1-1; tentative D call: TRBD1 (6 bases). CDR3 sequence reads: CASRLQGALNTEAFF. The CDR3 nucleotides read TGTGCCAGCAGGCTACAGGGTGCGCTGAACACTGAAGCTTTCTTT.